This section outlines one T cell receptor (beta chain) sequence together with its context. Its antigen is undetermined. TCRdb re-analyzed the 5' RACE reads; it lists each CDR3 protein once, without DNA. Its table lists fewer than 400,000 distinct CDR3 sequences. The record originates from a study of T cells expressing NK-cell markers. Findings of the study overall: For about 6 donors, the dominant NKG2C+ clonotypes made up roughly 1.0-7.5% of their CD8+ T cells.

The germline gives CDR1 SGHRS, CDR2 YFSETQ. The length of the CDR3 is 14 residues. Sequencing used blood T cells: a sorted CD56 or NKG2C T cell subset, CD4+ or CD8+ T cells, or bulk PBMC T cells (not recorded which). The receptor's source is a woman aged 45-65 years in good health. The chain uses TRBV5-1 and TRBJ1-3; the TCRdb call, TRBD1, lacks DNA for checking. CDR3 loop: CASQIQGGGNTIYF.